The 11 T cell receptor beta chains given below trace back to one sample, sequenced in a study of cytomegalovirus exposure and HLA in healthy donors. The study ran its PCR with 60 Vbeta and 13 Jbeta primers. Data came from immunoSEQ multiplex PCR; TCRdb stores just in-frame clones and leaves some out. The sample lists around 150,000 clones, 70% to 85% occurring once. Sequences were obtained from PBMCs. All receptors derive from a man aged 35 to 55 in good health and CMV-seropositive.

This chain uses TRBV11-2 with TRBJ2-7, with D possibly being TRBD1 (6 bases). CDR3 length: 13 residues. CDR1 is SGHAT and CDR2 is FQNNGV in the germline V gene. The V end was cut by 7 bases, the J end by 4 bases, with 14 bases between. CDR3 sequence: CASNTGIIYEQYF. CDR3 in DNA: TGTGCCAGCAATACAGGGATTATATACGAGCAGTACTTC.

V is TRBV20-1 and J is TRBJ1-4, with 9 nucleotides matching TRBD1. The CDR3 runs 11 residues. Germline V gene sequence: CDR1 DFQATT, CDR2 SNEGSKA (reference sequence). V dropped 2 bases and J dropped 14; count of bases not matched to a gene: 3. CDR3 protein: CSARKDRGLFF. The CDR3 DNA follows: TGCAGTGCTAGAAAGGACAGGGGCCTGTTTTTT.

The chain combines TRBV27 with TRBJ2-7; 8 bases map to TRBD2. J was trimmed by 7 bases and V by 8 bases; bases with no gene match: 13. This CDR3 spans 14 amino acids. CDR1 MNHEY and CDR2 SMNVEV come from the germline V gene (reference sequence). The DNA for the CDR3 is TGTGCCAGCGCAAGCGGGAGATATAGAGGAGAGCAGTACTTC. Translating it yields CASASGRYRGEQYF.

Only a few counts were recorded for this clone. The chain is built from TRBV19 and TRBJ2-3, with D tentatively TRBD1 (6 bases). V lost 6 bases and J 1 base, leaving 11 bases between the germline ends. The CDR3 is 14 residues long. CDR1 LNHDA and CDR2 SQIVND come from the germline V gene (reference sequence). In nucleotides, the CDR3 is TGTGCCAGTAGGGCCCCAGGGGGCACAGATACGCAGTATTTT. This gives the protein CASRAPGGTDTQYF.

This clone was seen only a few times. The chain employs TRBV7-6 and TRBJ1-1, with TRBD1 identical over 7 bases. From germline, CDR1 is SGHVS and CDR2 FNYEAQ. This CDR3 is built from 18 residues. With 1 base clipped from V and 0 bases from J, the junction kept 11 bases outside the gene matches. CDR3 sequence: CASSLVTGALPLNTEAFF. The CDR3 DNA reads TGTGCCAGCAGCTTAGTAACAGGGGCCCTACCACTGAACACTGAAGCTTTCTTT.

This clone has a single count. This rearrangement joins TRBV27 to TRBJ1-1, with no clear D. Between the trimmed V and J ends, which lost 3 bases and 4 bases, there was a span of 9 bases. This CDR3 is built from 13 residues. The germline V gene has CDR1 MNHEY and CDR2 SMNVEV (reference sequence). CDR3 sequence reads: CASSFPGATEAFF. Written as DNA, the CDR3 is TGTGCCAGCAGTTTCCCGGGAGCCACTGAAGCTTTCTTT.

The gene calls are TRBV19 and TRBJ1-4, with D perhaps TRBD1 (6 bases). CDR3 length: 14 amino acids. V was trimmed by 6 bases and J by 6 bases, leaving 14 bases between them. Looked up from germline, CDR1 is LNHDA and CDR2 is SQIVND (reference sequence). The CDR3 protein is CASRPGHWDEKLFF. The CDR3 DNA is TGTGCCAGTAGGCCGGGACATTGGGATGAAAAACTGTTTTTT.

The chain carries TRBV6-1 and TRBJ2-3; D is unclear. V lost 8 bases and J lost 3, with 6 bases in between. The germline V gene encodes CDR1 MNHNS and CDR2 SASEGT. This CDR3 spans 11 amino acids. The CDR3 nucleotides are TGTGCCAGCGGTCTAACAGATACGCAGTATTTT. Translating gives CASGLTDTQYF.

The J gene is TRBJ2-1, the V gene TRBV6-1; D gene ambiguous. Germline loops: CDR1 MNHNS, CDR2 SASEGT. V was pared by 2 bases and J by 7 bases, with 3 bases between. This CDR3 has 11 residues. The CDR3 sequence is CASSETNEQFF. In DNA form, the CDR3 reads TGTGCCAGCAGTGAAACAAATGAGCAGTTCTTC.

CDR3 nucleotides: TGTGCCAGCAGCTTACTGTTTGCGAATTCACCCCTCCACTTT. Its translation: CASSLLFANSPLHF. J is TRBJ1-6 and V is TRBV7-3; D gene unclear. Germline V CDR1 and CDR2: SGHTA, FQGTGA. Trimming stripped 2 bases from V and 7 bases from J, with 9 bases between. The CDR3 has 14 amino acids.

V and J are TRBV10-3 and TRBJ1-3; D remains ambiguous. Germline V gives CDR1 ENHRY, CDR2 SYGVKD. This CDR3 is 13 amino acids long. V was cut by 7 bases and J by 0 bases, with 7 bases left in between. The CDR3: CAINPSSGNTIYF. DNA for the CDR3: TGTGCCATCAACCCGAGCTCTGGAAACACCATATATTTT.